This TCR beta chain was recorded in a study of human T cells and chemical hapten exposure. Study as a whole: All through the roughly 24-week study, the scalp of each patient received diphenylcyclopropenone doses weekly.

Time point: pre-sensitization, week 0. Sample treatment: therapeutic diphenylcyclopropenone sensitization with weekly scalp DPC. Alopecia patients deemed DPC-suitable, aged 18 to 70, excluding pregnancy. Unfractionated whole blood yielded the extracted total RNA. Ten or more counts support this clonotype. Its antigen remains unknown. From the RACE reads, TCRdb called clonotypes with MiXCR, one entry per CDR3 protein. This sample has a few hundred thousand distinct CDR3 sequences, with 8.6% found just once. Study-level points and caveats: Expanded TCRs formed significantly more large CDR3 similarity clusters than controls.

V shed 6 bases and J 1 base; nucleotides not matched to a gene: 9. CDR3 length equals 16 residues. Germline-derived CDR1 and CDR2 are MNHNS and SASEGT. The chain recombines TRBV6-1 with TRBJ2-3; 8 positions match TRBD2. The sample here was whole blood, taken in connection with sensitization to the hapten diphenylcyclopropenone (DPC). The sequence was obtained from a middle-aged woman with alopecia areata. Some clones in this sample may be carry-over from other donors' samples. The CDR3 DNA is TGTGCCAGCAGAGGATTTTTAGCGGGGCGCACAGATACGCAGTATTTT. Translated, it gives CASRGFLAGRTDTQYF.